Described below is a single TCR beta chain sequence and its context. Its specificity is not known. This sample is drawn from a study of a mutant IDH1 vaccine in newly diagnosed glioma. Background on the study: Following radiotherapy alone, or alongside temozolomide cycles, vaccination was started after an interval of 4-6 weeks. Pretreatment consisted of radiotherapy, temozolomide, or both, with most receiving both.

Points from the study as a whole: Pseudoprogression appears to have had no connection to changes in top peripheral T cell clonotypes.

CDR1 is ENHRY, CDR2 SYGVKD, per germline. The CDR3 consists of 15 residues. The V end was cut by 5 bases, the J end by 0 bases, with 11 bases between. The method was immunoSEQ multiplex PCR; TCRdb's version includes in-frame clones alone and lacks a portion of them. The sample holds some 48,000 clones, over 60% seen once. The time point: week 35, safety follow-up. In every dose of vaccine, 300 ug of mutant IDH1 20-mer peptide was given alongside topical imiquimod. The chain has TRBV10-3 and TRBJ2-1; the D is unclear. The source material was PBMCs, sampled from a glioma patient whose treatment included an IDH1 peptide vaccine. The clonotype was recovered from a man aged 40-55 years with glioma. CDR3: CAISLAPASYNEQFF. Written as DNA, the CDR3 is TGTGCCATCAGTCTCGCGCCTGCCTCCTACAATGAGCAGTTCTTC.